These 29 T cell receptor beta chains were all obtained from the same sample, sequenced in a study of T cells after posttransplantation cyclophosphamide. A marrow graft followed busulfan-fludarabine conditioning, with cyclophosphamide on days +3 and +4. Clones were read by immunoSEQ multiplex PCR, and TCRdb kept only the in-frame ones, dropping some. The repertoire yields 6,500 to 9,000 clones, none seen only once; the top ten contain 6%. Sequences were derived from PBMCs, sampled after an allogeneic stem cell transplant with post-transplant cyclophosphamide. Every receptor here comes from a young adult male patient who received an allogeneic stem cell transplant from an unrelated donor, was CMV-positive, and had acute and chronic GVHD. Some T cells may be graft donor cells.

This clone was counted only a few times. The chain joins TRBV13 to TRBJ2-3; D perhaps matches TRBD1 (5 bases). Trimming stripped 5 bases from V and 4 bases from J, with 13 bases between. The germline gives CDR1 PRHDT, CDR2 FYEKMQ (reference sequence). The CDR3 has 14 residues. As DNA, the CDR3 is TGTGCCAGCAGCCCCGACTCAGGGCCAGATACGCAGTATTTT. Translation: CASSPDSGPDTQYF.

This clone was counted many times. V is TRBV9 and J is TRBJ2-5; a possible D gene is TRBD2 (7 bases). Trimming removed 4 bases from V and 2 bases from J, with 18 bases in between. CDR3 size: 16 residues. Looked up from germline, CDR1 is SGDLS and CDR2 is YYNGEE. The CDR3 loop reads CASSPQWGGRQETQYF. CDR3 coding DNA: TGTGCCAGCAGCCCCCAGTGGGGGGGCCGACAAGAGACCCAGTACTTC.

This clone was seen repeatedly, ten times or more. The gene calls are TRBV10-1 and TRBJ2-7; 15 nucleotides align to TRBD2. This CDR3 is built from 14 residues. Germline V CDR1 and CDR2: WNHNN, SYGVQD (reference sequence). V lost 6 bases, J lost 4 bases, and 1 base stayed unmatched. CDR3: CASSGTSGGYEQYF. The CDR3 coding sequence is TGCGCCAGCAGCGGGACTAGCGGGGGGTACGAGCAGTACTTC.

This clone was detected many times. V and J are TRBV18 and TRBJ2-5; tentatively, D is TRBD1 (5 bases). The CDR3 has 13 amino acids. V was clipped by 3 bases and J by 5 bases, with 10 bases between them. Germline CDR1 KGHSH, CDR2 LQKENI. CDR3: CASSPQGSETQYF. The DNA for the CDR3 is TGTGCCAGCTCACCCCAGGGAAGTGAGACCCAGTACTTC.

By share, this clone ranks as medium-sized. The CDR3 nucleotides read TGTGCCAGCAGCTTGGAGGCGGGCACTAGTGGCTACACCTTC. Amino acid sequence: CASSLEAGTSGYTF. This chain uses TRBV5-4 with TRBJ1-2, with D hard to call. This CDR3 region has 14 residues. CDR1 and CDR2 (germline): SGHNT, YYREEE (reference sequence). V dropped 0 bases and J dropped 7 bases, with 13 bases sitting between them.

This chain uses TRBV7-9 with TRBJ2-3, with TRBD2 matching over 8 bases. CDR3 length: 15 amino acids. After removal of 1 base from V and 3 bases from J, the junction contained 3 bases not matched to a gene. Germline CDR1 SEHNR, CDR2 FQNEAQ (reference sequence). CDR3 nucleotides: TGTGCCAGCAGCTTAGAGGCTAGCGGGACAGATACGCAGTATTTT. As protein: CASSLEASGTDTQYF.

This clone was observed many times. This chain uses TRBV7-2 with TRBJ2-7; 7 bases line up with TRBD2. This CDR3 is built from 15 residues. CDR1 and CDR2 from the germline V gene are SGHTA and FQGNSA. J lost 5 bases, V lost 6 bases, and 13 bases had no gene match. The CDR3 reads CASRKSGAVGHEQYF. The CDR3 region has the DNA TGTGCCAGCAGAAAAAGCGGGGCGGTGGGACACGAGCAGTACTTC. Full variable domain (rest looked up from reference TRBV7-2 and TRBJ2-7): GAGVSQSPSNKVTEKGKDVELRCDPISGHTALYWYRQSLGQGLEFLIYFQGNSAPDKSGLPSDRFSAERTGGSVSTLTIQRTQQEDSAVYLCASRKSGAVGHEQYFGPGTRLTVT.

In its sample, this clone is medium-sized. The chain carries TRBV19 and TRBJ1-5; unclear D gene. The germline CDR1 and CDR2 sequences are LNHDA and SQIVND (reference sequence). This CDR3 has 15 amino acids. V shed 7 bases and J shed 0 bases, with 13 bases lying between them. This chain's CDR3 is CASKLLAPSNQPQHF. CDR3 bases: TGTGCCAGTAAGCTCCTTGCGCCTAGCAATCAGCCCCAGCATTTT.

At least ten counts were recorded for this clone. The chain has TRBV9 and TRBJ2-1; D is ambiguous. Trimming stripped 3 bases from V and 4 bases from J, with 8 bases between. The germline V gene has CDR1 SGDLS and CDR2 YYNGEE. The CDR3 runs to 13 residues. Written as DNA, the CDR3 is TGTGCCAGCAGCGACTCTGCTTACAATGAGCAGTTCTTC. This gives the protein CASSDSAYNEQFF.

The sample holds many counts of this clone. The rearrangement links TRBV11-3 to TRBJ2-7, with D uncertain. CDR3 length: 13 residues. Germline CDR1 reads SGHNT; CDR2 reads YENEEA. The ends were cut back, 3 bases at V and 2 bases at J, with 8 bases in the middle. Here the CDR3 DNA reads TGTGCCAGCAGCTTTCCAGAAGCCTACGAGCAGTACTTC. The encoded protein is CASSFPEAYEQYF.

The table lists this clone with many counts. The chain employs TRBV29-1 and TRBJ2-1; TRBD1 is a possible D gene (6 bases). The CDR3 runs to 14 residues. From germline, CDR1 is SQVTM and CDR2 ANQGSEA. Trimming left V 6 bases short and J 3 bases short, with 15 bases between. CDR3 loop: CSVGQQGYYNEQFF. In nucleotides, the CDR3 is TGCAGCGTCGGTCAACAGGGCTACTACAATGAGCAGTTCTTC.

There are many counts of this clone. CDR3 in DNA: TGCGCCAGCAGCTTAGGTAACGAGCAGTACTTC. This codes for CASSLGNEQYF. V is TRBV5-1 and J is TRBJ2-7; D is unclear. This CDR3 region has 11 residues. The V end lost 2 bases, the J end lost 5 bases, and 5 bases lay between the germline ends. The germline gives CDR1 SGHRS, CDR2 YFSETQ.

This clone was observed a handful of times. A much larger clonotype is one base distant, so this may be a read error. V usage is TRBV24-1 and J usage is TRBJ2-1; 7 bases are a match to TRBD2. The CDR3 has 13 residues. With 11 bases clipped from V and 11 bases from J, the junction kept 14 bases outside the gene matches. Looked up from germline, CDR1 is KGHDR and CDR2 is SFDVKD. The CDR3 bases are TGTGCCATCCAACAATACGGGGGGTATCAGCAGTTCTTC. Translating gives CAIQQYGGYQQFF.

This clone is classed as medium-sized (0.01 to 0.1%). The chain couples TRBV5-4 to TRBJ2-3; 11 nucleotides match TRBD2. With 4 bases clipped from V and 2 bases from J, the junction kept 9 bases outside the gene matches. This CDR3 is 17 amino acids long. CDR1 and CDR2 (germline): SGHNT, YYREEE (reference sequence). This chain's CDR3 is CASSTRVAGGPTDTQYF. The CDR3 DNA sequence: TGTGCCAGCAGCACGAGGGTAGCGGGGGGGCCCACAGATACGCAGTATTTT.

There are many counts of this clone. The V call is TRBV27, the J call TRBJ2-3; D is possibly TRBD1 (6 bases). Germline V gene data show CDR1 as MNHEY and CDR2 as SMNVEV (reference sequence). The length of the CDR3 is 14 residues. With 4 bases removed from V and 0 bases from J, the gap between germline ends came to 8 bases. CDR3 region: CASSWQGSTDTQYF. DNA for the CDR3: TGTGCCAGCAGTTGGCAGGGGAGCACAGATACGCAGTATTTT.

This clone was picked up a small number of times. This CDR3 is CSVRTGGAYEQYF. CDR3 DNA sequence: TGCAGCGTCAGGACAGGGGGGGCCTACGAGCAGTACTTC. The genes are TRBV29-1 and TRBJ2-7, with 10 bases matching TRBD1. The CDR3 is 13 residues long. With V trimmed by 6 bases and J by 2 bases, 4 bases remained unmatched. Germline loops: CDR1 SQVTM, CDR2 ANQGSEA.

This clone was seen many times. The gene calls are TRBV4-3 and TRBJ2-6, with a possible D match to TRBD1 (6 bases). The V gene lost 0 bases and the J gene lost 2 bases, with 23 bases spanning the gap. Germline CDR1 and CDR2: LGHNA and YSLEER. The CDR3 totals 21 residues. The CDR3 spells CASSQERIQGQGNAGANVLTF. The CDR3 DNA follows: TGCGCCAGCAGCCAAGAACGGATTCAGGGGCAGGGGAACGCTGGGGCCAACGTCCTGACTTTC.

This clone was counted many times. Different DNA sequences within this sample yield the same CDR3. CDR3 sequence reads: CASSLTSTGELFF. For the CDR3, the DNA is TGTGCCAGCAGCCTGACTAGCACCGGGGAGCTGTTTTTT. V is TRBV4-2 and J is TRBJ2-2, with D possibly being TRBD2 (6 bases). Germline V gene sequence: CDR1 LGHNA, CDR2 YNFKEQ. V was cut by 4 bases and J by 4 bases, with 7 bases left in between. The CDR3 length is 13 residues.

The chain combines TRBV27 with TRBJ1-6, with 9 bases aligning to TRBD1. Germline CDR1 is MNHEY and CDR2 is SMNVEV (reference sequence). After removal of 8 bases from V and 7 bases from J, the junction contained 9 bases not matched to a gene. This CDR3 comprises 15 residues. The CDR3 bases are TGTGCCAGCTCACGGACAGGGGTAGGGAATTCACCCCTCCACTTT. This translates into CASSRTGVGNSPLHF.

The sample holds many counts of this clone. The rearrangement joins TRBV7-2 to TRBJ1-1; D gene unclear. CDR3 length equals 13 residues. V was pared by 1 base and J by 13 bases, with 16 bases between. Germline CDR1 and CDR2: SGHTA and FQGNSA. The CDR3 DNA sequence: TGTGCCAGCAGCTTAGGGCCAAGCGGAGGAAATTTCTTT. It codes for CASSLGPSGGNFF.

This clone was seen repeatedly, ten times or more. The J gene is TRBJ2-7, the V gene TRBV27; TRBD2 agrees at 10 bases. The V gene's germline CDR1 is MNHEY and CDR2 SMNVEV (reference sequence). V lost 0 bases to trimming and J lost 3 bases; unmatched junction nucleotides: 2. The CDR3 loop spans 15 amino acids. The CDR3, as DNA: TGTGCCAGCAGTTTATCCCCTAGCGGGAGCTACGAGCAGTACTTC. Translation: CASSLSPSGSYEQYF.

This clone is termed large. The rearrangement joins TRBV19 to TRBJ2-1; TRBD2 agrees at 12 bases. The germline gives CDR1 LNHDA, CDR2 SQIVND (reference sequence). The CDR3 is 16 amino acids. V lost 5 bases to trimming and J lost 6 bases; unmatched junction nucleotides: 8. The chain's CDR3 is CASSPRASGGGNEQFF. CDR3 nucleotides: TGTGCCAGTAGTCCCCGGGCTAGCGGGGGGGGCAATGAGCAGTTCTTC.

This clone was counted at least ten times. The chain carries TRBV2 and TRBJ1-2; 9 nucleotides agree with TRBD1. The CDR3 contains 13 residues. CDR1 is SNHLY and CDR2 is FYNNEI in the germline V gene. The trim removed 4 bases at V and 7 bases at J, leaving 4 bases unmatched. CDR3 in DNA: TGTGCCAGCAGTGGGGACAGGGCTCTTGGCTACACCTTC. It encodes CASSGDRALGYTF.

Ten or more counts support this clone. The rearrangement joins TRBV19 to TRBJ1-2, with 7 bases lining up with TRBD1. V dropped 7 bases and J dropped 4; count of bases not matched to a gene: 12. CDR1 is LNHDA and CDR2 is SQIVND in the germline V gene (reference sequence). The CDR3 loop spans 15 amino acids. CDR3 region: CASIGTEGEVYGYTF. In DNA, the CDR3 is TGTGCCAGTATTGGGACAGAAGGGGAGGTCTATGGCTACACCTTC.

This clone was recorded many times. The chain is built from TRBV6-5 and TRBJ2-3; tentatively, D is TRBD2 (5 bases). Germline CDR1 and CDR2: MNHEY and SVGAGI. Trimming left V 7 bases short and J 5 bases short, with 10 bases between. CDR3 length: 12 residues. CDR3 residues: CASTGSGDTQYF. The CDR3 coding sequence is TGTGCCAGCACCGGCAGCGGAGATACGCAGTATTTT.

This clone was observed at least ten times. The chain joins TRBV5-6 to TRBJ1-5; unclear D gene. The CDR3 consists of 13 residues. V was trimmed by 2 bases and J by 3 bases, leaving 6 bases between them. CDR1 and CDR2 (germline): SGHDT, YYEEEE. The CDR3 spells CASSFSSNQPQHF. CDR3 in DNA: TGTGCCAGCAGCTTTTCGTCCAATCAGCCCCAGCATTTT.

This clone is medium-sized (0.01 to 0.1%) within its sample. J is TRBJ2-4 and V is TRBV19; 8 nucleotides line up with TRBD1. Per the germline V gene, CDR1 is LNHDA and CDR2 is SQIVND (reference sequence). The V segment lost 0 bases and the J segment 8 bases; nucleotides outside the gene matches: 12. The CDR3 has 17 amino acids. The CDR3 loop is CASSIEGRGLGEYIQYF. The CDR3 nucleotides read TGTGCCAGTAGTATAGAGGGCAGGGGGCTTGGTGAATACATTCAGTACTTC.

This clone was observed at least ten times. This chain links TRBV27 with TRBJ2-7; 7 bases fit TRBD1. V gave up 8 bases and J gave up 2 bases; unmatched junction bases: 24. Germline CDR1 reads MNHEY; CDR2 reads SMNVEV (reference sequence). This CDR3 is built from 19 residues. Here the CDR3 DNA reads TGTGCCAGCCGTTCGTACCTCCCGGGACAGAGATCCTCAACCTACGAGCAGTACTTC. Its translation is CASRSYLPGQRSSTYEQYF.

This chain links TRBV24-1 with TRBJ2-5, with D uncertain. Trimming removed 3 bases at V and 7 bases at J, with 17 bases between. Germline V CDR1 and CDR2: KGHDR, SFDVKD. The CDR3 covers 15 residues. The CDR3 region has the DNA TGTGCCACCAGTGATGCCTTGACTCCCCTCGCGACCCAGTACTTC. It codes for CATSDALTPLATQYF.